This T cell receptor beta chain is drawn from a study of blood T cell repertoires in COVID-19. Looking at the study overall: The cDNA or gDNA used as material had been derived from T cells, B-cell-depleted T cells, or PBMCs.

The Seattle site enrolled patients during active infection and followed them longitudinally. The CDR3 totals 15 residues. With 5 bases clipped from V and 5 bases from J, the junction kept 6 bases outside the gene matches. Germline V CDR1 and CDR2: SSHAT, FNYEAQ (reference sequence). Per the original methods: By means of reference gene primer amplification, nucleated cell counts were estimated. TCRdb keeps only in-frame clones here, not all; method: immunoSEQ multiplex PCR. V, J and clone size derive from that table, while D and trimming were established from the DNA sequence. Of roughly 230,000 clones listed, around 87% were seen once; the top ten hold approximately 2.1%.

Material for sequencing was peripheral blood. The V and J genes are TRBV7-7 and TRBJ2-5, with 12 bases lining up with TRBD1. This clonotype originated in a woman between 55 and 75 years old with COVID-19, enrolled during active disease. The CDR3 DNA reads TGTGCCAGCAGCCGGGACAGGGGGCGCAGGGAGACCCAGTACTTC. This gives the protein CASSRDRGRRETQYF.